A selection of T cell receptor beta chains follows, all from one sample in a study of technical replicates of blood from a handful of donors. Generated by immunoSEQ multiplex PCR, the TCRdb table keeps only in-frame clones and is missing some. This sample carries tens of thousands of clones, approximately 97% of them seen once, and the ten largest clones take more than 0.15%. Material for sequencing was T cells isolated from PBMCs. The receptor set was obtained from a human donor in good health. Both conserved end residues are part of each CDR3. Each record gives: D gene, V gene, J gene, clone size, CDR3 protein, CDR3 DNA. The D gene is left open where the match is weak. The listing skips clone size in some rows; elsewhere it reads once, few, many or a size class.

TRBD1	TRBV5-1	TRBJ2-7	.	CASSLGTGPYEQYF	TGCGCCAGCAGCTTGGGGACAGGGCCCTACGAGCAGTACTTC
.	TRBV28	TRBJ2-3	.	CASGLAWEATDTQYF	TGTGCCAGCGGATTAGCGTGGGAGGCAACTGATACGCAGTATTTT
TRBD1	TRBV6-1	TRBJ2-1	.	CASSEGGTGWYNEQFF	TGTGCCAGCAGTGAAGGGGGGACAGGGTGGTACAATGAGCAGTTCTTC
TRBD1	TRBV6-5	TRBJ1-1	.	CASSGQGNTEAFF	TGTGCCAGCAGTGGACAGGGGAACACTGAAGCTTTCTTT
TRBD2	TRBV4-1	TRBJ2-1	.	CASTDKAGGRVSSSYNEQFF	TGCGCCAGCACGGATAAAGCGGGAGGGAGAGTCTCTAGCTCCTACAATGAGCAGTTCTTC
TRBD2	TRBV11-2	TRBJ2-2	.	CASSRSSGGISNTGELFF	TGTGCCAGCAGCCGGTCCAGCGGGGGAATTTCGAACACCGGGGAGCTGTTTTTT
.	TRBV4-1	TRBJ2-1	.	CASSQSGPRHEQFF	TGCGCCAGCAGCCAAAGCGGTCCACGCCATGAGCAGTTCTTC
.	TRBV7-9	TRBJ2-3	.	CASSSGDFPPSTDTQYF	TGTGCCAGCAGCTCGGGAGATTTCCCCCCTAGCACAGATACGCAGTATTTT
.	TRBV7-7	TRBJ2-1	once	CASSGALAAYNEQFF	TGTGCCAGCAGCGGGGCCCTTGCAGCGTACAATGAGCAGTTCTTC
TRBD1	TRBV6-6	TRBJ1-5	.	CASSIRDRATSQPQHF	TGTGCCAGCAGTATCCGGGACAGGGCCACATCCCAGCCCCAGCATTTT
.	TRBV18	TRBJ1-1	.	CASSPRGDWEAFF	TGTGCCAGCTCACCGCGCGGAGACTGGGAAGCTTTCTTT
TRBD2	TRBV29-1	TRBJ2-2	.	CSVVGLAGGPNGELFF	TGCAGCGTTGTAGGTCTAGCGGGAGGGCCGAACGGGGAGCTGTTTTTT
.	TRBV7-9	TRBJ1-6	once	CASSLRGNSPLHF	TGTGCCAGCAGCTTAAGGGGGAATTCACCCCTCCACTTT
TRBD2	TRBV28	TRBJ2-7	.	CASSLRGTSGIGEQYF	TGTGCCAGCAGTTTACGGGGGACTAGCGGGATCGGCGAGCAGTACTTC
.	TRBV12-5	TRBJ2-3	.	CASGLGPSAGASRYTQYF	TGTGCTAGTGGTTTGGGTCCCTCTGCGGGGGCCTCGCGATATACGCAGTATTTT
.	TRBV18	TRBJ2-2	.	CASSPLGGDTGELFF	TGTGCCAGCTCACCGTTAGGAGGGGACACCGGGGAGCTGTTTTTT
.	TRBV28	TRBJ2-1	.	CASTLTSFDEQFF	TGTGCCAGCACCCTAACTAGCTTCGATGAGCAGTTCTTC
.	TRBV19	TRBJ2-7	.	CASSIGLFYEQYF	TGTGCCAGTAGTATAGGGCTCTTCTACGAGCAGTACTTC
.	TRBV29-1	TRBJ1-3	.	CSVDESSGNTIYF	TGCAGCGTTGACGAGAGCTCTGGAAACACCATATATTTT
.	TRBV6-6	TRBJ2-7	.	CASSTVYEQYF	TGTGCCAGCAGTACAGTCTACGAGCAGTACTTC
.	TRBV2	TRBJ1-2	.	CASSESYPSYGYTF	TGTGCCAGCAGTGAAAGTTACCCCAGCTATGGCTACACCTTC
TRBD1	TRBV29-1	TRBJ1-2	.	CSVDFPRQGRDYGYTF	TGCAGCGTTGATTTCCCTCGACAGGGGAGGGACTATGGCTACACCTTC
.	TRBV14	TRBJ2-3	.	CASGRGGVGDTQYF	TGTGCCAGCGGCAGGGGAGGGGTTGGAGATACGCAGTATTTT
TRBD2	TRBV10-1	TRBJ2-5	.	CASSHPGLAKETQYF	TGCGCCAGCAGTCACCCGGGACTAGCGAAAGAGACCCAGTACTTC
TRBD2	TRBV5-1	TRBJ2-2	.	CASSLWRGSTGELFF	TGCGCCAGCAGCTTGTGGCGGGGGAGCACCGGGGAGCTGTTTTTT
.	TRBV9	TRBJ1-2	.	CASSVSSAIRGYTF	TGTGCCAGCAGCGTATCTTCTGCGATCCGTGGCTACACCTTC
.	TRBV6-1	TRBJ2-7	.	CASGSYEQYF	TGTGCCAGCGGCAGCTACGAGCAGTACTTC
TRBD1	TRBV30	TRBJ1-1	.	CAWNGQALIRTEAFF	TGTGCCTGGAACGGACAGGCCCTAATTCGGACTGAAGCTTTCTTT
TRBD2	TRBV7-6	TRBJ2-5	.	CASSLALGLAGVQETQYF	TGTGCCAGCAGCTTAGCCCTTGGACTAGCGGGGGTACAAGAGACCCAGTACTTC
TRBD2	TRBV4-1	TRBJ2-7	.	CASSQVVGGMEQYF	TGCGCCAGCAGCCAAGTAGTGGGGGGGATGGAGCAGTACTTC
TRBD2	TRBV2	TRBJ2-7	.	CASSPSGGSPYEQYF	TGTGCCAGCAGTCCTAGCGGGGGGTCGCCCTACGAGCAGTACTTC
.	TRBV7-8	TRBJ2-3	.	CASSSKPRDRSFVGTQYF	TGTGCCAGCAGCTCTAAGCCGCGGGACAGATCCTTTGTAGGTACGCAGTATTTT
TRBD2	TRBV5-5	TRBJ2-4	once	CASSLVGREAKNIQYF	TGTGCCAGCAGCTTGGTAGGGAGGGAGGCCAAAAACATTCAGTACTTC
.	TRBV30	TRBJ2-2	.	CAWSALGANTGELFF	TGTGCCTGGAGTGCCCTGGGGGCTAACACCGGGGAGCTGTTTTTT
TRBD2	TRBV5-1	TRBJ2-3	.	CASSLLAGGNTDTQYF	TGCGCCAGCAGCTTACTAGCGGGGGGAAACACAGATACGCAGTATTTT
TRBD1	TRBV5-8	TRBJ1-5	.	CASPTGGDSNQPQHF	TGTGCCAGCCCGACAGGGGGTGATAGCAATCAGCCCCAGCATTTT
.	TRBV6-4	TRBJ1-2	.	CASSAQGLPNYGYTF	TGTGCCAGCAGTGCACAGGGACTACCTAACTATGGCTACACCTTC
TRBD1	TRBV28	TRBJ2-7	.	CASSSPGQGYEQYF	TGTGCCAGCAGTTCACCCGGACAGGGCTACGAGCAGTACTTC
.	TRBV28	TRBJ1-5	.	CASSLDRGQFSNQPQHF	TGTGCCAGCAGTTTAGATCGTGGGCAGTTTAGCAATCAGCCCCAGCATTTT